Below, 2 T cell receptor beta chains from the same sample are listed, as sequenced in a study of blood T cell repertoires in COVID-19 (dated by TCRdb to about 2020). Library preparation used the immunoSEQ multiplex PCR assay. TCRdb provides this immuneACCESS table in a form limited to in-frame rearrangements. Some clones are lacking; in checked studies, under half of them reflect an unresolved V gene, and why the rest are absent is not known. This sample holds roughly 100,000 clones; 80% to 95% were observed only once. The leading ten clones occupy 1.5% to 2.5% of the sample. Sequences were obtained from peripheral blood. These receptors were collected from a woman aged 45 to 65 with COVID-19, enrolled during active disease.

CDR3 amino acids: CASSQGTANTGELFF. The CDR3 DNA is TGCGCCAGCAGCCAAGGGACAGCGAACACCGGGGAGCTGTTTTTT. The chain has TRBV4-3 and TRBJ2-2, with D maybe TRBD1 (6 bases). The V gene's germline CDR1 is LGHNA and CDR2 YSLEER. This CDR3 is 15 amino acids long. With 1 base removed from V and 0 bases from J, the gap between germline ends came to 6 bases.

The genes are TRBV5-1 and TRBJ2-3, with D unclear. The CDR3 contains 15 residues. Between the trimmed V and J ends, which lost 0 bases and 0 bases, there was a span of 8 bases. CDR1 SGHRS and CDR2 YFSETQ come from the germline V gene. Written as DNA, the CDR3 is TGCGCCAGCAGCTTGGGGAGATCTAGCACAGATACGCAGTATTTT. This codes for CASSLGRSSTDTQYF. The full variable domain, with the rest looked up from reference TRBV5-1 and TRBJ2-3, is KAGVTQTPRYLIKTRGQQVTLSCSPISGHRSVSWYQQTPGQGLQFLFEYFSETQRNKGNFPGRFSGRQFSNSRSEMNVSTLELGDSALYLCASSLGRSSTDTQYFGPGTRLTVL.